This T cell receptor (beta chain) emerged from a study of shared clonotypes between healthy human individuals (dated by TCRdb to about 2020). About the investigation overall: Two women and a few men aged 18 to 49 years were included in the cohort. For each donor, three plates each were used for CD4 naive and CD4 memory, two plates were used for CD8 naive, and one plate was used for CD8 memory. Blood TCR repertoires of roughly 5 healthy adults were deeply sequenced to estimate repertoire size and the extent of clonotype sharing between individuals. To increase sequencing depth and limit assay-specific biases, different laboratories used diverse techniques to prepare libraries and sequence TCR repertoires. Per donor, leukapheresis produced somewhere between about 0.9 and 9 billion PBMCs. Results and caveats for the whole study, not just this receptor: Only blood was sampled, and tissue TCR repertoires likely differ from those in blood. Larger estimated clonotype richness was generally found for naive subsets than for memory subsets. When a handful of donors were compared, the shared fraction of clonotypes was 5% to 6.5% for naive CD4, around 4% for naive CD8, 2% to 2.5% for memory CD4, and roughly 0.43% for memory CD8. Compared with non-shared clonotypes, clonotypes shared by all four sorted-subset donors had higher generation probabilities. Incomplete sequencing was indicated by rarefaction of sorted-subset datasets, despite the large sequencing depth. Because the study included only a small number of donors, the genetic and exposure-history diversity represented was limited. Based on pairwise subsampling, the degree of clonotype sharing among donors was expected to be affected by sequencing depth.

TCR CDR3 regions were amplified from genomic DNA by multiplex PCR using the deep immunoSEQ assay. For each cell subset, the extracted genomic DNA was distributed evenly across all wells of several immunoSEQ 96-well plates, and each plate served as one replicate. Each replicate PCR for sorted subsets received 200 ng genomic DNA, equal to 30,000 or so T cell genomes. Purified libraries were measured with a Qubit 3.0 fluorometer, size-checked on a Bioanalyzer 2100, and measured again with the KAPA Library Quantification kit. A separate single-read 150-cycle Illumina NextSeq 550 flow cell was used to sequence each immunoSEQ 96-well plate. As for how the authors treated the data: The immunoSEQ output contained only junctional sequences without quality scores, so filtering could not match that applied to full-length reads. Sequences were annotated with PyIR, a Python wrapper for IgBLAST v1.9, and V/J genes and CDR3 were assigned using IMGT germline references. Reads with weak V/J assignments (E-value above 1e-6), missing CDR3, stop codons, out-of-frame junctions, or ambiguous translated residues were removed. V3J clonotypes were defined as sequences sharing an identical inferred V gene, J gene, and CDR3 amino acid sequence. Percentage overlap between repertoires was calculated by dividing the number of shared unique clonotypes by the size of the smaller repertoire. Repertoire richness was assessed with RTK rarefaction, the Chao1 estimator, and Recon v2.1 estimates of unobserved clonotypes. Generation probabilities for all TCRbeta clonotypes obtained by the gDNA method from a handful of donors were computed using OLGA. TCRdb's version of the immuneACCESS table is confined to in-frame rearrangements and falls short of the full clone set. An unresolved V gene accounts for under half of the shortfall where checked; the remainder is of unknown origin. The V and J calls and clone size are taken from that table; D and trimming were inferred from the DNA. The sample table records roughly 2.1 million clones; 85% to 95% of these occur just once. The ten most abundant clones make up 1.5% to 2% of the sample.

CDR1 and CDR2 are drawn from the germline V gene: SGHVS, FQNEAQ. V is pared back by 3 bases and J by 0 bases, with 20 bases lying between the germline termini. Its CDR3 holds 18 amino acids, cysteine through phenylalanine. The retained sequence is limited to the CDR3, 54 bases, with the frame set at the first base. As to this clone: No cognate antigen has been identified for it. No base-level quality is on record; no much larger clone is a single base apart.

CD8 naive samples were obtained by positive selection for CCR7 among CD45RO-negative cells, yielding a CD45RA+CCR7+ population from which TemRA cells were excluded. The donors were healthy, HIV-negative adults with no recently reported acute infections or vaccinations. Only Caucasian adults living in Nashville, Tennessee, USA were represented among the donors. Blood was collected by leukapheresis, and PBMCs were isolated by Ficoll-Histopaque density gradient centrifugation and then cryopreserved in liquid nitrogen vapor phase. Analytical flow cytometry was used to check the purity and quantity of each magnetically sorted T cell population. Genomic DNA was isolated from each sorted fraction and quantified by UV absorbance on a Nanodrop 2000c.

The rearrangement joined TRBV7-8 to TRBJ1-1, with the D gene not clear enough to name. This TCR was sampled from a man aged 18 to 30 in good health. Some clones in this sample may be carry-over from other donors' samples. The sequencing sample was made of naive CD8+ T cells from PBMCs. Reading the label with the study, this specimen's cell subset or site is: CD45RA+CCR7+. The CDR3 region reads CASSFRRAGSLMNTEAFF. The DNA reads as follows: TGTGCCAGCAGCTTTCGTAGGGCCGGATCTTTGATGAACACTGAAGCTTTCTTT. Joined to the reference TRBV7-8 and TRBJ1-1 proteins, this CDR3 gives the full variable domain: GAGVSQSPRYKVAKRGQDVALRCDPISGHVSLFWYQQALGQGPEFLTYFQNEAQLDKSGLPSDRFFAERPEGSVSTLKIQRTQQEDSAVYLCASSFRRAGSLMNTEAFFGQGTRLTVV.